Sequencing of this T cell receptor beta chain was carried out in a study of OX40 agonist ivuxolimab in advanced cancers. The CDR3 totals 17 residues. Assay: immunoSEQ multiplex PCR; the TCRdb copy retains only in-frame clones and omits some. The sample has 25,000 to 40,000 clones; 70% to 90% are singletons. The chain has TRBV21-1 and TRBJ1-5; the table's D call, TRBD1, has no DNA check behind it. TRBV21-1 is flagged as a pseudogene. Sequenced material: CD4+ or CD8+ T cells sorted from blood, taken in a trial of the OX40 agonist ivuxolimab. This TCR was sampled from an adult with an advanced solid tumor such as melanoma, head and neck, liver or kidney cancer. This CDR3 is CASSKRGDRGTRQPQHF. In nucleotides, the CDR3 is TGTGCCAGCAGCAAGAGAGGGGACAGGGGAACTAGACAGCCCCAGCATTTT.